One sample yielded the 15 T cell receptor beta chains listed below, sequenced in a study of prognosis after radiotherapy for stage I lung cancer. Researchers used two-round multiplex PCR to amplify TCR beta CDR3 starting from genomic DNA. Gene-specific primers for each TRBV and TRBJ gene drove first-round PCR. TCRdb re-analysed the multiplex PCR reads in MiXCR, keeping a single row per CDR3 protein. In the table there are about 36,000 distinct CDR3 sequences, approximately 35% of which are singletons. Sequenced here: PBMCs, sampled before or after stereotactic body radiation therapy (not recorded which). These receptors all stem from a donor older than 45 with non-small cell lung cancer.

V usage is TRBV19 and J usage is TRBJ1-2; possible D gene TRBD1, 6 bases. Germline V gene lookup returns CDR1 LNHDA and CDR2 SQIVND (reference sequence). This CDR3 contains 16 residues. Trimming stripped 10 bases from V and 9 bases from J, with 30 bases between. CDR3 sequence reads: CATSPGTRGMGYCYTF. The CDR3 coding sequence is TGTGCCACCAGTCCCGGGACACGGGGCATGGGGTATTGCTACACCTTC. Looking up the rest from reference TRBV19 and TRBJ1-2 gives the full variable domain: DGGITQSPKYLFRKEGQNVTLSCEQNLNHDAMYWYRQDPGQGLRLIYYSQIVNDFQKGDIAEGYSVSREKKESFPLTVTSAQKNPTAFYLCATSPGTRGMGYCYTFGSGTRLTVV.

This clonotype was seen many times. This sequence joins TRBV19 and TRBJ1-1; D gene unclear. The CDR3 has 13 residues. The V and J ends lost 9 bases and 7 bases respectively, with 18 bases between them. The germline gives CDR1 LNHDA, CDR2 SQIVND (reference sequence). CDR3 nucleotide sequence: TGTGCCAGCAAGGCGGGGTCGTCAGGTGAAGCTTTCTTT. It codes for CASKAGSSGEAFF.

This clonotype was seen at least ten times. The chain recombines TRBV6-1 with TRBJ1-1; the D gene is possibly TRBD1 (6 bases). V was trimmed by 2 bases and J by 10 bases, leaving 11 bases between them. From germline, CDR1 is MNHNS and CDR2 SASEGT. The CDR3 is made up of 12 amino acids. CDR3 residues: CASSETGQRAFF. CDR3 DNA: TGTGCCAGCAGTGAAACAGGGCAGAGAGCTTTCTTT.

This clonotype was detected once. This chain joins TRBV12-3 or TRBV12-4 and TRBJ1-2; weak D call: TRBD1 (5 bases). Trimming removed 7 bases from V and 6 bases from J, with 18 bases in between. The CDR3 runs to 14 residues. CDR3 sequence reads: CASITRGRPDGYTF. CDR3 DNA sequence: TGTGCCAGCATTACTCGGGGGAGGCCTGATGGCTACACCTTC.

To note about this clonotype: Given a much more abundant clone one base away, this may be a read error. The V gene is TRBV20-1, the J gene TRBJ2-5; tentatively, D is TRBD1 (6 bases). This CDR3 has 15 residues. Germline assignment: CDR1 DFQATT and CDR2 SNEGSKA (reference sequence). The CDR3 DNA sequence: TGCAGTGCTAGAGATCTTGGACGGGGACAAGAGACCAAGTACTTC. The encoded protein is CSARDLGRGQETKYF.

The V and J genes are TRBV20-1 and TRBJ1-1, with D possibly matching TRBD1 (6 bases). Per the germline V gene, CDR1 is DFQATT and CDR2 is SNEGSKA (reference sequence). The CDR3 is 14 amino acids. The V end was cut by 3 bases, the J end by 8 bases, with 19 bases between. The chain's CDR3 is CSARATGRGGEAFF. The CDR3 DNA sequence: TGCAGTGCTAGGGCCACAGGGAGGGGGGGGGAAGCTTTCTTT.

In its sample, this clonotype was seen many times. The gene calls are TRBV6-1 and TRBJ2-1; 11 bases map to TRBD1. J gave up 4 bases and V 6 bases, and 5 bases lay outside the gene matches. CDR3 length: 15 amino acids. Germline loops: CDR1 MNHNS, CDR2 SASEGT. The CDR3 bases are TGTGCCAGCAGAAAGGACAGGGGGCCGTACAATGAGCAGTTCTTC. Translated: CASRKDRGPYNEQFF.

Points on this clonotype: Compared with germline, one end of the junction differs, possibly owing to a read error. The genes are TRBV6-2 or TRBV6-3 and TRBJ2-3; D tentatively fits TRBD1 or TRBD2 (5 bases each). The CDR3 contains 13 residues. The germline CDR1 and CDR2 sequences are MNHEY and SVGEGT. CDR3 nucleotides: TGTGCCAGCAGGGGGACGGGCACAGATACACAGTATTTT. Its translation: CASRGTGTDTQYF.

Comments on this clonotype: Given a much more abundant clone one base away, this may be a read error. V usage is TRBV3-2 and J usage is TRBJ2-1; TRBD1 is the table's D call and was not checked against the DNA. TRBV3-2 is a pseudogene locus. The CDR3 length is 14 residues. In DNA form, the CDR3 reads TGTTCCAGCAGCCAATACCAGGGGACCCCACCCAGGATCTTC. The encoded protein is CSSSQYQGTPPRIF.

This chain joins TRBV6-1 and TRBJ1-6, with D tentatively TRBD1 (5 bases). Germline CDR1 reads MNHNS; CDR2 reads SASEGT. Trimming took off 10 bases at V and 8 bases at J, with 24 bases between the two ends. This CDR3 spans 16 amino acids. DNA for the CDR3: TGTGCCACATATCCGCTCCTCGACAGACCAGATTCACCCCTCCACTTT. Translated, it gives CATYPLLDRPDSPLHF.

This clonotype has ten or more counts. The chain uses TRBV6-2 or TRBV6-3 and TRBJ2-5; D remains ambiguous. The CDR3 contains 13 residues. Germline V CDR1 and CDR2: MNHEY, SVGEGT. V dropped 5 bases and J dropped 5 bases, with 12 bases sitting between them. CDR3 DNA sequence: TGTGCCAGCAGTCCCGGAGAGTGGGAGACCCAGTACTTC. Translated, it gives CASSPGEWETQYF.

The J gene is TRBJ1-5, the V gene TRBV6-2 or TRBV6-3; D may be TRBD1 (5 bases). Germline loops: CDR1 MNHEY, CDR2 SVGEGT. V lost 6 bases and J lost 3, with 12 bases in between. The CDR3 sequence is 14 residues long. CDR3 region: CASRASGDNQPQHF. The CDR3 DNA follows: TGTGCCAGCAGGGCATCGGGGGACAATCAGCCCCAGCATTTT.

This clonotype has at least ten counts. J is TRBJ2-2 and V is TRBV4-1; the match to TRBD2 covers 7 bases. The germline CDR1 and CDR2 sequences are MGHRA and YSYEKL. The CDR3 runs 14 residues. The trim removed 6 bases at V and 7 bases at J, leaving 8 bases unmatched. The CDR3 is CASSQGQRGGELFF. CDR3 DNA: TGCGCCAGCAGTCAGGGTCAGCGGGGCGGGGAGCTGTTTTTT.

A few counts support this clonotype. The chain joins TRBV2 to TRBJ2-2, with D perhaps matching TRBD2 (6 bases). The V gene's germline CDR1 is SNHLY and CDR2 FYNNEI. The CDR3 runs 18 residues. V shed 2 bases and J shed 0 bases, with 16 bases lying between them. In DNA, the CDR3 is TGTGCCAGCAGTGAACGCTCCGGAGGGCTAACGAACACCGGGGAGCTGTTTTTT. Protein product: CASSERSGGLTNTGELFF.

At least ten counts were recorded for this clonotype. Possible read error: a much larger clone is one base away. The chain links TRBV20-1 to TRBJ1-6; no clear D gene. The CDR3 covers 14 residues. The V gene's germline CDR1 is DFQATT and CDR2 SNEGSKA (reference sequence). Trimming took off 5 bases at V and 7 bases at J, with 15 bases between the two ends. The CDR3 DNA sequence: TGCAGTGCTGGACTAAGTGCGGTAAATTCACCCCTCCACTTT. Its protein product is CSAGLSAVNSPLHF.